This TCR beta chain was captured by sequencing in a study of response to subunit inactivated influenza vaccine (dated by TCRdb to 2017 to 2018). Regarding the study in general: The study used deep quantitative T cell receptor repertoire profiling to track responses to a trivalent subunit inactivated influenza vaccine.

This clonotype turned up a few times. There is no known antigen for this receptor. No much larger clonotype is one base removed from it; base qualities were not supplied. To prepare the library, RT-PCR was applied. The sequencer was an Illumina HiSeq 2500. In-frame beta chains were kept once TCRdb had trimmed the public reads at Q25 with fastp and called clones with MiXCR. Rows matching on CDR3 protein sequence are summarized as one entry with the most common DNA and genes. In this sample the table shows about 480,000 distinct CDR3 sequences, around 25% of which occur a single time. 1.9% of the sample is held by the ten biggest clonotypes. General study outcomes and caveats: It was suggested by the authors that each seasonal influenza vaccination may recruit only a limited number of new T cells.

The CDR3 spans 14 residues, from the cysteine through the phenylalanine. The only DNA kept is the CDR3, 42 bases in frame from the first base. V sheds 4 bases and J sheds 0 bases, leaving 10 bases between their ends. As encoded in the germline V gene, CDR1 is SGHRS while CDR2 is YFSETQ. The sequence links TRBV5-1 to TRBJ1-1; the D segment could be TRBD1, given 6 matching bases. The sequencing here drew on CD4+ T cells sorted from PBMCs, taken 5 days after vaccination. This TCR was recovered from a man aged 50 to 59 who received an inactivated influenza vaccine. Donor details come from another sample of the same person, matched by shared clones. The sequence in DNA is TGCGCCAGCAGCGGGGACACTTTGAACACTGAAGCTTTCTTT. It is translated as CASSGDTLNTEAFF.